The present T cell receptor (beta chain) was sequenced within a study of T cells in Graves' hyperthyroidism and ophthalmopathy (dated by TCRdb to between 2019 and 2020). For the study in its entirety: Peripheral blood samples were taken at initial diagnosis, before any treatment was given. The 95 to 100 discovery patients were randomly divided into training and test sets at a 7:3 ratio. Following sampling, methimazole starting at 30 mg daily was given to hyperthyroidism patients, and high-dose intravenous methylprednisolone was given to ophthalmopathy patients. Prospective prediction of ophthalmopathy was tested in an independent validation cohort of 18 hyperthyroidism patients and 17 patients who later progressed to ophthalmopathy. In about six Graves' hyperthyroidism patients, the study also compared T-cell repertoires from thyroid tissue with T-cell repertoires from blood. TCR V-J signatures able to tell the groups apart were searched for in a discovery cohort of some 97 patients, of whom over 40 had Graves' ophthalmopathy and about 60 had stable Graves' hyperthyroidism. The paper reports TCR Vbeta CDR3 sequencing of approximately 140 peripheral blood samples: 40 or so ophthalmopathy, fewer than 85 hyperthyroidism and around 17 progressor patients. Study-level results and caveats: No statistical method was used to set the sample size in advance, and investigators knew the group allocation. Most expanded thyroid clonotypes (frequency above 0.001) were also found in blood, which suggests that blood repertoires may mirror thyroid immune responses. In validation, the model predicted progression to ophthalmopathy a median of about 6.5 months before onset, with about 71% sensitivity and just under 75% specificity. In cross-validation, a model built on a 13 V-J signature told ophthalmopathy apart from stable hyperthyroidism with 85% to 90% sensitivity and about 81% specificity, and in testing the same model reached 80%/75%.

A note on this clonotype: Its antigen is still unknown. Base qualities were left out, and no much larger clone turns up one base away.

Graves' hyperthyroidism was defined as stable when no progression to ophthalmopathy occurred over 18 months of follow-up. Hyperthyroidism patients were newly diagnosed, with disease duration under 2 months, and aged 18 to 65 years. Exclusion was applied to patients with uncontrolled infections, other autoimmune diseases, pregnancy or lactation. Clinical symptoms, serum thyroxine and TRAb, thyroid ultrasound, and orbital computed tomography formed the basis for the diagnoses. PBMCs were separated from about 10 ml of fresh peripheral blood using Ficoll-Paque density gradient centrifugation. Trizol reagent was used to extract total RNA, and RNA quality was then checked on an Agilent 2100 Bioanalyzer. The TCR beta CDR3 regions were amplified from RNA transcripts. The TCR CDR3 was subjected to a first round of RT-PCR using the HTBI primer set and the Qiagen OneStep RT-PCR kit. A second multiplex PCR round built the libraries, followed by size selection and purification. Sequencing of the libraries was done on an Illumina HiSeq2000 using paired-end 100 bp reads. The study's own analysis went as follows. Raw data were processed with SOAPnuke, discarding reads with adapters, uncalled bases, mean Phred below 15, or no exact constant-primer or identifier match. COPE v1.2.5 was used to merge the high-quality paired reads, and each unique nucleotide sequence was defined as a clonotype. MiTCR v1.1 was used to align clonotypes to the IMGT TRBV, TRBD and TRBJ reference segments. Only V-J combinations with frequency above 0.0001, covering 99.2% of repertoires, were analysed. The TCS score was defined as F50 (clonal expansion) divided by E x V (chaos), with BLOSUM62-based TCRdist calculated between CDR3 peptides within each V-J. Welch's t-statistics and random forest reduced 500 to 650 V-J features to fewer than 15, which were used in a naive Bayes classifier (R e1071). TCRdb handled the public reads itself, with Q25 trimming in fastp and clone calling in MiXCR, and kept productive beta chains. CDR3 protein sequences are deduplicated, and each keeps its most common genes and DNA. What appears here as the V and J calls and clone size reflects TCRdb's work, not the paper's. The table for this sample lists 300,000 to 350,000 distinct CDR3 sequences; about 15% of them were counted only once. The ten largest clonotypes hold around 25% of the sample.

Source material: blood. The TCR sequence derives from a young woman with Graves' hyperthyroidism.

The CDR3 corresponds to CASSPTATSEKLFF. Here is the DNA: TGTGCCAGCAGCCCGACAGCCACTTCTGAAAAACTGTTTTTT. The V and J segments used are TRBV5-6 and TRBJ1-4; 5 matching bases give a weak D call of TRBD1. The CDR3 has 14 amino acids, counting the end cysteine and phenylalanine. This entry keeps only the CDR3 DNA: 42 bases, framed from base 1. According to the germline V gene, CDR1 reads SGHDT and CDR2 reads YYEEEE. V is reduced by 4 bases and J by 7 bases, leaving a spacing of 14 bases between them.